This T cell receptor beta chain was observed in a study of beta chain features in type 1 diabetes. What was sequenced were expressed TCRB transcripts, since all of the isolated RNA had been reverse transcribed. Only in-frame clones appear in the TCRdb table, and some are missing; sequencing was by immunoSEQ multiplex PCR. The data show hundreds of thousands of clones, with roughly 11% seen just once and over 0.015% held by the top ten. Overall study results and limits: People with Type 1 diabetes carried modestly yet significantly shorter TCRB CDR3s in all four CD4+ subsets.

The CDR3 loop spans 15 amino acids. J gave up 2 bases and V 8 bases, and 11 bases lay outside the gene matches. CDR1 is SNHLY and CDR2 is FYNNEI in the germline V gene. Details on this clone: Its cognate antigen is unknown.

Material: naive CD4+ T cells from blood. The TCR comes from a man under 40 with type 1 diabetes. This sequence joins TRBV2 and TRBJ2-7; TRBD2 matches at 8 bases. The CDR3 here is CASRAESGGTYEQYF. The CDR3 coding sequence is TGTGCCAGCCGGGCTGAAAGCGGGGGTACCTACGAGCAGTACTTC.